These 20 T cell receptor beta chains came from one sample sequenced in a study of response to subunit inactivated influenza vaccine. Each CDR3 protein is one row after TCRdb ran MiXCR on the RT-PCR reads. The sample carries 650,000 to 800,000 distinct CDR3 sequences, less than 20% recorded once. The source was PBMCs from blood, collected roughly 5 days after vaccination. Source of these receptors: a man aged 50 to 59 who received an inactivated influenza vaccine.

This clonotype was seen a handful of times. CDR3 sequence (DNA): TGCGCCAGCAGCTTGGTTAGGCTAGCGGGAGCTACCCAGTACTTC. Amino acid sequence: CASSLVRLAGATQYF. The rearrangement uses TRBV5-1 and TRBJ2-5; TRBD2 aligns across 10 bases. The J segment lost 8 bases and the V segment lost 0 bases, leaving 7 bases of the junction unmatched. CDR3 length: 15 residues. Looked up from germline, CDR1 is SGHRS and CDR2 is YFSETQ. The whole variable domain, filled in from reference TRBV5-1 and TRBJ2-5, reads KAGVTQTPRYLIKTRGQQVTLSCSPISGHRSVSWYQQTPGQGLQFLFEYFSETQRNKGNFPGRFSGRQFSNSRSEMNVSTLELGDSALYLCASSLVRLAGATQYFGPGTRLLVL.

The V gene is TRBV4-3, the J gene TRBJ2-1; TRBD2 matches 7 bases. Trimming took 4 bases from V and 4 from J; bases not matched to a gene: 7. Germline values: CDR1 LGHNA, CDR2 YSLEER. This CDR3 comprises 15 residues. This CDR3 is CASSRTGGLYNEQFF. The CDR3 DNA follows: TGCGCCAGCAGCCGAACGGGGGGATTATACAATGAGCAGTTCTTC.

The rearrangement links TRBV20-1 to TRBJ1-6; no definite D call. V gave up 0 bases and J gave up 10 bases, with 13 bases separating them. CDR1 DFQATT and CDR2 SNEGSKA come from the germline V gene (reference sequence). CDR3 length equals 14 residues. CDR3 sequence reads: CSARDLGSGSPLHF. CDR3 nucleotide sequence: TGCAGTGCTAGAGATCTAGGGTCGGGCTCACCCCTCCACTTT.

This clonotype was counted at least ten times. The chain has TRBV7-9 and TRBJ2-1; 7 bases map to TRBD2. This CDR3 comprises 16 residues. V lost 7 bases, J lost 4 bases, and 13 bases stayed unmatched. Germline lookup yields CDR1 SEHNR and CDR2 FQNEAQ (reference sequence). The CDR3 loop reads CASTFEWGGPYNEQFF. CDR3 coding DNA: TGTGCCAGCACCTTCGAATGGGGAGGGCCATACAATGAGCAGTTCTTC. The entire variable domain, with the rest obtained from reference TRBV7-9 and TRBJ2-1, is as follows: DTGVSQNPRHKITKRGQNVTFRCDPISEHNRLYWYRQTLGQGPEFLTYFQNEAQLEKSRLLSDRFSAERPKGSFSTLEIQRTEQGDSAMYLCASTFEWGGPYNEQFFGPGTRLTVL.

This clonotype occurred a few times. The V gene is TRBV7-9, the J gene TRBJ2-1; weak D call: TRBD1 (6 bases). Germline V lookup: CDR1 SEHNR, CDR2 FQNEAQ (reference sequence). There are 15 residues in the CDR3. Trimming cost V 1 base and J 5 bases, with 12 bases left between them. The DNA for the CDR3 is TGTGCCAGCAGCTTAGTCGGGACACCTCACAATGAGCAGTTCTTC. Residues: CASSLVGTPHNEQFF.

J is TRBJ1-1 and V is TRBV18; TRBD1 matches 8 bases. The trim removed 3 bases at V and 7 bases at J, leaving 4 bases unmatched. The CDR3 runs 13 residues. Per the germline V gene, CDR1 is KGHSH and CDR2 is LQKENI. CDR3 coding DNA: TGTGCCAGCTCACCGGAGACAGGGGTTGAAGCTTTCTTT. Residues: CASSPETGVEAFF.

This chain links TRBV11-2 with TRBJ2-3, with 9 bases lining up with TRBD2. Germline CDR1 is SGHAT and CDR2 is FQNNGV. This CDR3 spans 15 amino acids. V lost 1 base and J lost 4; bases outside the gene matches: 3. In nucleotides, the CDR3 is TGTGCCAGCAGCTTAGCCGGGACTAGCCCAGATACGCAGTATTTT. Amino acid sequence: CASSLAGTSPDTQYF.

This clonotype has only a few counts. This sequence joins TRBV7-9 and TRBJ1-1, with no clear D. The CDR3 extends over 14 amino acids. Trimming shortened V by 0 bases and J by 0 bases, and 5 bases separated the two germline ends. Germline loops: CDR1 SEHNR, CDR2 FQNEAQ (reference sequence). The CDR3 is CASSLAHLNTEAFF. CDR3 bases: TGTGCCAGCAGCTTAGCGCACCTGAACACTGAAGCTTTCTTT.

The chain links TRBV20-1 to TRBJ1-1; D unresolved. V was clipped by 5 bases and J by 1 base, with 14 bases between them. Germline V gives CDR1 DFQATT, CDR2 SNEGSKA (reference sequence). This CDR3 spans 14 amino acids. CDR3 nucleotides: TGCAGTGCTGAGGGATGGCGGGGGAACACTGAAGCTTTCTTT. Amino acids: CSAEGWRGNTEAFF.

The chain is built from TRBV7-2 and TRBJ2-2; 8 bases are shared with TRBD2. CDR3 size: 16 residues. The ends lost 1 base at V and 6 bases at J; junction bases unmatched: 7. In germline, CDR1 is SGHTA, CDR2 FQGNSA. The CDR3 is CASSLVGGRSPGELFF. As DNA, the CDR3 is TGTGCCAGCAGCTTAGTGGGCGGGAGGTCGCCCGGGGAGCTGTTTTTT.

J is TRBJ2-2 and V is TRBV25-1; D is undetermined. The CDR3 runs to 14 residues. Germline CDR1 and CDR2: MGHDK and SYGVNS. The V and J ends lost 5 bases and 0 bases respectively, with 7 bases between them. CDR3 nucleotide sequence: TGTGCCAGCAGTAAGATCGCGAACACCGGGGAGCTGTTTTTT. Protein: CASSKIANTGELFF.

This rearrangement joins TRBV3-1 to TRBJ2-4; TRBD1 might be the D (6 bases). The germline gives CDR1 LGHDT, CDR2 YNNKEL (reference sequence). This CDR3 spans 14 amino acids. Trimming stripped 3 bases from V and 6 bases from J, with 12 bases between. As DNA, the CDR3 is TGTGCCAGCAGCCAGGGGGCAAGTATAAACATTCAGTACTTC. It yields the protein CASSQGASINIQYF.

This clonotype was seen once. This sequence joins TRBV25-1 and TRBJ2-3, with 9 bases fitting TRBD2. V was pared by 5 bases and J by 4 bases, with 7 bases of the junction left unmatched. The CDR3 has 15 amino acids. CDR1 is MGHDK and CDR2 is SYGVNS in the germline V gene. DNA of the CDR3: TGTGCCAGCAGTCCAGCGGGAGGTAGGGCAGATACGCAGTATTTT. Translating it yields CASSPAGGRADTQYF.

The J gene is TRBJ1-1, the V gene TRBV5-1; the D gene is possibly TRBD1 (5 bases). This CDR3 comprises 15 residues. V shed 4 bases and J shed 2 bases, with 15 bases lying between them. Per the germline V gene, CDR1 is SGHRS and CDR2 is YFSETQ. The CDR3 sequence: CASSRGSDINTEAFF. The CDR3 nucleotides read TGCGCCAGCAGCAGGGGCAGCGACATAAACACTGAAGCTTTCTTT.

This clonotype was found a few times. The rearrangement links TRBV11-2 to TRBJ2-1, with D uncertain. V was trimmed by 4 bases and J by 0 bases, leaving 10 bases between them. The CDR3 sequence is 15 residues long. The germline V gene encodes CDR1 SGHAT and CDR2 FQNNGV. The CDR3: CASSSMASSYNEQFF. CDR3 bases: TGTGCCAGCAGCTCTATGGCAAGCTCCTACAATGAGCAGTTCTTC. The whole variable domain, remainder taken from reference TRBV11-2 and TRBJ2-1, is EAGVAQSPRYKIIEKRQSVAFWCNPISGHATLYWYQQILGQGPKLLIQFQNNGVVDDSQLPKDRFSAERLKGVDSTLKIQPAKLEDSAVYLCASSSMASSYNEQFFGPGTRLTVL.

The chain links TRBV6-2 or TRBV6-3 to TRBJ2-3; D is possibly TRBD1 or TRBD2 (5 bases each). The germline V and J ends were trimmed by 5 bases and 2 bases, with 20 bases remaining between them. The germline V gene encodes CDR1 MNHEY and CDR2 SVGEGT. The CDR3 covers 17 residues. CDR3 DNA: TGTGCCAGCAGTAAACTCCCGGGACGCGTCAACACAGATACGCAGTATTTT. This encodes CASSKLPGRVNTDTQYF.

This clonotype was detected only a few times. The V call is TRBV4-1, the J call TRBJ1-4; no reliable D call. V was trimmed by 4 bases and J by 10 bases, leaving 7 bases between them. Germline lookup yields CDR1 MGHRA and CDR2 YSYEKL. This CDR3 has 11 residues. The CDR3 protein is CASSRRGKLFF. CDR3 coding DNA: TGCGCCAGCAGCCGACGAGGAAAACTGTTTTTT.

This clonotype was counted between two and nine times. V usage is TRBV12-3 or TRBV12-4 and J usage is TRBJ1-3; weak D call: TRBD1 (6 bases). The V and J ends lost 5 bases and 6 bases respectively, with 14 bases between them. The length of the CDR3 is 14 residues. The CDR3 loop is CASSPAGGPNTIYF. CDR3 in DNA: TGTGCCAGCAGTCCCGCGGGGGGGCCAAACACCATATATTTT.

The CDR3 DNA is TGTGCCAGCACTGATGTCAGGCCCTCTGGAAACACCATATATTTT. The encoded protein is CASTDVRPSGNTIYF. The gene calls are TRBV2 and TRBJ1-3; unclear D gene. The CDR3 is 15 residues long. V was shortened by 7 bases and J by 0 bases, with 13 bases between the two germline ends. The V gene's germline CDR1 is SNHLY and CDR2 FYNNEI.

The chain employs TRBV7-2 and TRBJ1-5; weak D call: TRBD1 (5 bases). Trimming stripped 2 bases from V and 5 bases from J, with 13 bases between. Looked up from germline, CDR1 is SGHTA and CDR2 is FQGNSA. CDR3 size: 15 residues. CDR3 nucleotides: TGTGCCAGCAGCTTATCACGGGGCTCTCATCAGCCCCAGCATTTT. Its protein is CASSLSRGSHQPQHF.